This TCR beta chain appears in the sequencing data of a study of T cell repertoires in cytomegalovirus infection. Across the study: Use of recently identified HLA-C-restricted and well-studied HLA-B-restricted CMV epitopes was part of the study. A matching HLA type, together with CMV infection, was signaled by public TCR beta signatures. Study findings and constraints: Across the ex vivo response, the dominant clonotypes were HLA-C-restricted CMV-specific TCR beta clonotypes. Identification of carriers of CMV plus the relevant HLA was performed using cumulative public TCR beta family frequency.

CDR3 size: 14 residues. CDR1 is SGHRS, CDR2 YFSETQ, per germline. V lost 5 bases, J lost 3 bases, and 12 bases lay in between. Turning to this clonotype: The antigen is unknown.

TCRdb fed the reads into MiXCR, producing one record per CDR3 protein. The sample includes roughly 990,000 distinct CDR3 sequences, 25% to 40% of them seen just once. The genes are TRBV5-1 and TRBJ1-3; D is unclear. The sequencing used cultured CD8+ T cells from PBMCs, collected from culture after CMV antigen stimulation. This TCR was recovered from a human donor in good health (CMV status not recorded). Some clones in this sample may be carry-over from other donors' samples. The CDR3 nucleotides read TGCGCCAGCAGAGGAGGGCTTGGTGGAAACACCATATATTTT. Its translation: CASRGGLGGNTIYF.